The 10 T cell receptor beta chains reported below all come from one sample, sequenced in a study of blood T cell repertoires in COVID-19. The repertoire was sequenced with immunoSEQ multiplex PCR; TCRdb's copy has only in-frame clones and lacks some. The table records about 68,000 clones, roughly 80% of them present only once. Sequencing was performed on peripheral blood. The origin of the receptors is a human donor in a cohort sampled during active COVID-19.

DNA for the CDR3: TGTGCCAGCTCACCACGTCCATCCGACATTGGAAACACCATATATTTT. Protein product: CASSPRPSDIGNTIYF. The V and J genes are TRBV18 and TRBJ1-3; D not certain. V lost 1 base and J lost 3, with 13 bases in between. The germline V gene encodes CDR1 KGHSH and CDR2 LQKENI. The CDR3 contains 16 residues.

This clone was observed a handful of times. The chain combines TRBV7-8 with TRBJ1-6; D gene uncertain. Germline CDR1 and CDR2: SGHVS and FQNEAQ. This CDR3 is 14 amino acids long. V was pared by 2 bases and J by 7 bases, with 9 bases between. CDR3 loop: CASSLQVPNSPLHF. The CDR3 DNA is TGTGCCAGCAGCTTACAGGTTCCGAATTCACCCCTCCACTTT.

This clone was detected only once. The gene calls are TRBV7-8 and TRBJ2-1; tentative D call: TRBD2 (6 bases). The CDR3 covers 16 residues. V shed 3 bases and J shed 0 bases, with 12 bases lying between them. Germline CDR1 reads SGHVS; CDR2 reads FQNEAQ. CDR3 loop: CASSLDSAGSYNEQFF. CDR3 nucleotide sequence: TGTGCCAGCAGCTTGGACTCAGCGGGCTCCTACAATGAGCAGTTCTTC.

This clone was detected a few times. The CDR3 DNA reads as TGTGCCAGCAGCCAAGTCTCGTCCGGGGAGCTGTTTTTT. Translation: CASSQVSSGELFF. The chain is built from TRBV3-1 (or the pseudogene TRBV3-2) and TRBJ2-2; D remains ambiguous. CDR3 length equals 13 residues. The germline CDR1 and CDR2 sequences are LGHDT and YNNKEL (reference sequence). Trimming removed 1 base at V and 6 bases at J, with 6 bases between.

V and J are TRBV7-9 and TRBJ1-2; D gene unclear. This CDR3 is 15 amino acids long. V was shortened by 1 base and J by 0 bases, with 9 bases between the two germline ends. In germline, CDR1 is SEHNR, CDR2 FQNEAQ (reference sequence). The CDR3 DNA reads TGTGCCAGCAGCTTAGAGAATCCTACTAACTATGGCTACACCTTC. It specifies CASSLENPTNYGYTF.

CDR3 amino acids: CASSQVPGDNYGYTF. CDR3 nucleotides: TGCGCCAGCAGCCAAGTCCCAGGGGATAACTATGGCTACACCTTC. The rearrangement links TRBV4-1 to TRBJ1-2; maybe TRBD1 (6 bases). CDR3 length equals 15 residues. Trimming cost V 1 base and J 1 base, with 10 bases left between them. CDR1 is MGHRA and CDR2 is YSYEKL in the germline V gene.

CDR3 DNA sequence: TGTGCCAGCAGCTCCCGACTCGGGCAGCCCCAGCATTTT. As protein: CASSSRLGQPQHF. V gene TRBV7-2 combines with J gene TRBJ1-5; D call uncertain. Trimming removed 4 bases from V and 7 bases from J, with 11 bases in between. The germline V gene has CDR1 SGHTA and CDR2 FQGNSA. The CDR3 totals 13 residues.

In its sample, this clone was seen many times. J is TRBJ2-1 and V is TRBV19; TRBD2 aligns across 10 bases. The CDR3 runs to 16 residues. The ends lost 2 bases at V and 7 bases at J; junction bases unmatched: 8. CDR1 and CDR2 from the germline V gene are LNHDA and SQIVND (reference sequence). The CDR3 spells CASSIIEASGRNEQFF. CDR3 DNA: TGTGCCAGTAGTATAATTGAGGCTAGCGGGAGAAATGAGCAGTTCTTC.

The sample holds many counts of this clone. This rearrangement joins TRBV28 to TRBJ1-2, with 7 bases matching TRBD1. Per the germline V gene, CDR1 is MDHEN and CDR2 is SYDVKM. The CDR3 extends over 13 amino acids. With V trimmed by 6 bases and J by 8 bases, 9 bases remained unmatched. The CDR3 sequence: CASRIDRAEGYTF. In DNA form, the CDR3 reads TGTGCCAGCAGAATTGACAGGGCTGAAGGCTACACCTTC.

V gene TRBV3-1 (or the pseudogene TRBV3-2) combines with J gene TRBJ1-1; D ambiguous. Looked up from germline, CDR1 is LGHDT and CDR2 is YNNKEL (reference sequence). The CDR3 has 15 residues. V was cut by 1 base and J by 0 bases, with 9 bases left in between. The CDR3 spells CASSQGLLLNTEAFF. In DNA form, the CDR3 reads TGTGCCAGCAGCCAAGGTCTTCTCCTGAACACTGAAGCTTTCTTT.